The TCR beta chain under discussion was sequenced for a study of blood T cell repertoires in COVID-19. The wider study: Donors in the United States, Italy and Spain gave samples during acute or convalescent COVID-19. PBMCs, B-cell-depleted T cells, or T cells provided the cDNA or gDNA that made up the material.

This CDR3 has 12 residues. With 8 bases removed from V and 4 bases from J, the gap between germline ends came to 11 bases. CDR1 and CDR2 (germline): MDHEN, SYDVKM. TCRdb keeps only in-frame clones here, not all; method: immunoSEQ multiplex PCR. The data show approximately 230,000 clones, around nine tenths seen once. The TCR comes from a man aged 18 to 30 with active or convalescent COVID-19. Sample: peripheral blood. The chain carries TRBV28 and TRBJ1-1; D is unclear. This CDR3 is CASVLGSTEAFF. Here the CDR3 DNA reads TGTGCCAGCGTTTTGGGGAGCACTGAAGCTTTCTTT. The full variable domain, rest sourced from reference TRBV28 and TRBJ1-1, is DVKVTQSSRYLVKRTGEKVFLECVQDMDHENMFWYRQDPGLGLRLIYFSYDVKMKEKGDIPEGYSVSREKKERFSLILESASTNQTSMYLCASVLGSTEAFFGQGTRLTVV.